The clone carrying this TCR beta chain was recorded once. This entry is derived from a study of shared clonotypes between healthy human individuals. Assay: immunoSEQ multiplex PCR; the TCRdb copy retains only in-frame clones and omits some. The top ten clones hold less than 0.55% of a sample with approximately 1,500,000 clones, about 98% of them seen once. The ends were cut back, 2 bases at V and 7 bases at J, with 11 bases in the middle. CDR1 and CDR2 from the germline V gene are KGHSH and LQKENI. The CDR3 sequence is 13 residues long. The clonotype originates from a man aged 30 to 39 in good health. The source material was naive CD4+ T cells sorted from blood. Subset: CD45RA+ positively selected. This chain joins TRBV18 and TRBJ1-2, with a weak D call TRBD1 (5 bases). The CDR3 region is CASSPLGTVGYTF. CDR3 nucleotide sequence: TGTGCCAGCTCACCATTGGGGACCGTTGGCTACACCTTC.